The entry below gives a single T cell receptor (beta chain) sequence along with its context. Its target is not known. Profiling relied on immunoSEQ multiplex PCR, and the TCRdb table lists in-frame clones only, not all of them. Here the sample spans about 120,000 clones, 88% being singletons. The data were obtained in a study of T cell responses to AZD1222 COVID-19 vaccine. Study-level findings and limits: Just 5 or 6 AZD1222 recipients tested seropositive at baseline. Regions left unmutated in variants are reportedly the target of nearly half of spike-specific TCRs. The breadth and depth of Spike-specific TCRs increased once two AZD1222 doses had been given.

CDR3 length: 15 residues. Unmatched junction bases numbered 8, after V lost 7 bases and J lost 4 bases. Germline values: CDR1 LGHNT, CDR2 FRNRAP. This sequence was found in an adult in good health. Sample: peripheral blood, taken on day 0 of MenACWY control vaccination. The chain joins TRBV12-5 to TRBJ2-2; 8 nucleotides match TRBD2. As DNA, the CDR3 is TGTGCTAGTGCTCCCGGGGGGGGAGGCACCGGGGAGCTGTTTTTT. It is translated as CASAPGGGGTGELFF.